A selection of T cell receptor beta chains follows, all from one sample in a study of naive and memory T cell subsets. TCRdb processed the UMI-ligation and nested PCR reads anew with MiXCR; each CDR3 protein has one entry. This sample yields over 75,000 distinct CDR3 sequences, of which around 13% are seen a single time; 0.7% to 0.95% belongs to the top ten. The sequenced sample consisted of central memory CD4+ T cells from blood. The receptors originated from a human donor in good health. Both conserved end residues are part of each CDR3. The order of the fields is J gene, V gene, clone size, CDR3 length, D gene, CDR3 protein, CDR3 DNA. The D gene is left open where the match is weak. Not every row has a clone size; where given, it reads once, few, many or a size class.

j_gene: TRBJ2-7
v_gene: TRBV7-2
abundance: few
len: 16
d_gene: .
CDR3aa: CASSLAWSGAGYEQYF
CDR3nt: TGTGCCAGCAGCTTAGCCTGGTCGGGAGCCGGCTACGAGCAGTACTTC

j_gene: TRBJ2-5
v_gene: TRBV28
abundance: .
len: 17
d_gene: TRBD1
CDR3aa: CASSRGTDRGLWETQYF
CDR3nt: TGTGCCAGCAGCCGGGGGACCGACAGGGGCTTGTGGGAGACCCAGTACTTC

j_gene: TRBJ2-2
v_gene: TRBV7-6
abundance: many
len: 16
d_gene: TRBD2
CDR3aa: CASSLLGGANTGELFF
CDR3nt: TGTGCCAGCAGCTTACTCGGGGGGGCGAACACCGGGGAGCTGTTTTTT

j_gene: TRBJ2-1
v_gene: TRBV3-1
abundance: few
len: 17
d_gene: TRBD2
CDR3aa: CASSQEGLAGLLHEQFF
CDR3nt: TGTGCCAGCAGCCAAGAGGGACTAGCGGGACTATTACATGAGCAGTTCTTC

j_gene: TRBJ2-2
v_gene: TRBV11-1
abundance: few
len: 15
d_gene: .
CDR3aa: CASSLVGGRTGELFF
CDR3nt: TGTGCCAGCAGCTTAGTTGGAGGCCGAACCGGGGAGCTGTTTTTT

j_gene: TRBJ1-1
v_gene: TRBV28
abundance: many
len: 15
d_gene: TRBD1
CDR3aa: CASRIGQAGGTEAFF
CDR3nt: TGTGCCAGCAGAATCGGACAGGCGGGGGGCACTGAAGCTTTCTTT

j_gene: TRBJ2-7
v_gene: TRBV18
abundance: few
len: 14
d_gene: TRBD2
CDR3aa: CASSPPGTIYEQYF
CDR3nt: TGTGCCAGCTCACCCCCCGGGACTATCTACGAGCAGTACTTC

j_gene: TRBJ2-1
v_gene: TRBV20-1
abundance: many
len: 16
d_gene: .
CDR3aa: CSAEYTRRVEVDEQFF
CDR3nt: TGCAGTGCTGAATACACTAGAAGAGTAGAGGTGGATGAGCAGTTCTTC

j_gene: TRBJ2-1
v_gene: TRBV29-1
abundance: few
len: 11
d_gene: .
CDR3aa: CSVLGVNEQFF
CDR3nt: TGCAGCGTATTGGGTGTGAATGAGCAGTTCTTC

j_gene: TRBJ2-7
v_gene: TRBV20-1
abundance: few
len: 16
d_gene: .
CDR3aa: CSARDPRAGVRYEQYF
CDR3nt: TGCAGTGCTAGAGATCCACGGGCCGGGGTTAGGTACGAGCAGTACTTC

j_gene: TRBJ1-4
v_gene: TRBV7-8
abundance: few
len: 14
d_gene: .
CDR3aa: CASSPRGSNEKLFF
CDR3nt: TGTGCCAGCAGCCCACGGGGGTCTAATGAAAAACTGTTTTTT

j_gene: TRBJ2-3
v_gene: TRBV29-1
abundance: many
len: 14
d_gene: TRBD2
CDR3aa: CSVTSGRAADTQYF
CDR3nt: TGCAGCGTTACTAGCGGGAGGGCCGCAGATACGCAGTATTTT

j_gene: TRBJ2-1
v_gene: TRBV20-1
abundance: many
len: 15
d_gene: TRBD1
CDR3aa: CSANVRDRGVDEQFF
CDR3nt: TGCAGTGCTAATGTCCGGGACAGGGGAGTGGACGAGCAGTTCTTC

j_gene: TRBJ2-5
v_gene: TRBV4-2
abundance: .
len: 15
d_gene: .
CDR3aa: CASSDLASDQETQYF
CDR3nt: TGTGCCAGCAGCGACCTAGCTAGCGATCAAGAGACCCAGTACTTC

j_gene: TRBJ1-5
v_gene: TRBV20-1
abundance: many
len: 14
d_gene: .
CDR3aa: CSAKVGSPNQPQHF
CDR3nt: TGCAGTGCTAAAGTGGGGAGCCCTAATCAGCCCCAGCATTTT

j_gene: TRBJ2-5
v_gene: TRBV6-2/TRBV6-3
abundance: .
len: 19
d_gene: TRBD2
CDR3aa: CASSYSLVGGLAGGETQYF
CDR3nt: TGTGCCAGCAGTTACTCTCTCGTAGGTGGACTAGCGGGAGGAGAGACCCAGTACTTC

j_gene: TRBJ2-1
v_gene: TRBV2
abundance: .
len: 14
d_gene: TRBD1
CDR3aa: CASSEGTGRNEQFF
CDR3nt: TGTGCCAGCAGTGAAGGGACAGGGAGGAATGAGCAGTTCTTC

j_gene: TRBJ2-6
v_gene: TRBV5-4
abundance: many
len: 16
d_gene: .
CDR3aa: CASSPRGAVGANVLTF
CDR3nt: TGTGCCAGCAGCCCCCGGGGGGCTGTTGGGGCCAACGTCCTGACTTTC

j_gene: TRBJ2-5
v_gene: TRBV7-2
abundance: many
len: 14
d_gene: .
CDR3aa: CASSLQGFQETQYF
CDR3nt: TGTGCCAGCAGCCTGCAGGGTTTCCAAGAGACCCAGTACTTC

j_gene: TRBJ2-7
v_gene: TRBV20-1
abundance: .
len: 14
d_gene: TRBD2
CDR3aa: CSASGGEAVREQYF
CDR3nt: TGCAGTGCTAGTGGGGGGGAGGCGGTGAGGGAGCAGTACTTC

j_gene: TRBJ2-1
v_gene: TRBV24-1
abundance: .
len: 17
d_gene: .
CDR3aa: CATSDSRALSSYNEQFF
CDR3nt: TGTGCCACCAGTGATTCCAGGGCCCTAAGCTCCTACAATGAGCAGTTCTTC

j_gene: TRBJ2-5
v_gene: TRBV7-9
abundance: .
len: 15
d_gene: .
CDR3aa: CASSLASSAFETQYF
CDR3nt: TGTGCCAGCAGCTTAGCGTCTAGCGCTTTCGAGACCCAGTACTTC

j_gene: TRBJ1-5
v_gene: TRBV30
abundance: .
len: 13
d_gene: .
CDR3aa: CAWSSVGDQPQHF
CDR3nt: TGTGCCTGGTCATCCGTGGGCGATCAGCCCCAGCATTTT

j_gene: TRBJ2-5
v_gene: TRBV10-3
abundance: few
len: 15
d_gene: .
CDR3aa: CAIQPASPTGETQYF
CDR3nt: TGTGCCATCCAGCCCGCTTCACCGACGGGTGAGACCCAGTACTTC

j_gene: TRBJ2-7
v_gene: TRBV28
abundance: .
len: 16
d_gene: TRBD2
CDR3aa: CASTGGGLADSYEQYF
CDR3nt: TGTGCCAGCACCGGCGGGGGACTAGCGGACTCCTACGAGCAGTACTTC

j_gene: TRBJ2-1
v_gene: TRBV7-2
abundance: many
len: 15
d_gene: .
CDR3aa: CASSFKHSSYNEQFF
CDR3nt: TGTGCCAGCAGCTTTAAACATAGCTCCTACAATGAGCAGTTCTTC

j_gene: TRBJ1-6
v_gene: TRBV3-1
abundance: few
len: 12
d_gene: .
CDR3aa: CASSQRDSALHF
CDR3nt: TGTGCCAGCAGCCAGCGGGATTCGGCCCTCCACTTT

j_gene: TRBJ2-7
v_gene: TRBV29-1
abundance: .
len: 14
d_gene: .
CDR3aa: CSVKKGRQAYEQYF
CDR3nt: TGCAGCGTTAAAAAAGGAAGACAGGCCTACGAGCAGTACTTC

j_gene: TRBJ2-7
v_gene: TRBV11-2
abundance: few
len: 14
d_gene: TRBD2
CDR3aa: CASSPSGGSYEQYF
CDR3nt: TGTGCCAGCAGCCCCAGCGGGGGCTCCTACGAGCAGTACTTC

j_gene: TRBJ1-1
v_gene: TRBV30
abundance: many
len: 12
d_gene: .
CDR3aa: CACARRGTEAFF
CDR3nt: TGTGCCTGCGCGCGGAGAGGTACTGAAGCTTTCTTT

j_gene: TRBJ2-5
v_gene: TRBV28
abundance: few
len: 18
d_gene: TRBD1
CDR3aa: CASSLSGTGALYQETQYF
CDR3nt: TGTGCCAGCAGTTTATCAGGGACAGGGGCGTTATACCAAGAGACCCAGTACTTC

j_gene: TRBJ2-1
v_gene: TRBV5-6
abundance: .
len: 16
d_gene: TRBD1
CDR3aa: CASSPETGLLGDEQFF
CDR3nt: TGTGCCAGCAGCCCCGAGACAGGGCTCTTGGGCGATGAGCAGTTCTTC

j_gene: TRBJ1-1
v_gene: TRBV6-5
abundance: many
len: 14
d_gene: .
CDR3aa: CASSSQSAPFEAFF
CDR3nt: TGTGCCAGCAGCTCCCAGTCGGCTCCTTTTGAAGCTTTCTTT

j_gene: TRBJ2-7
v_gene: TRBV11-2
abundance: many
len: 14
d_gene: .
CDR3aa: CASTARGDAHEQYF
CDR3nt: TGTGCCAGCACCGCTAGGGGGGACGCCCACGAGCAGTACTTC

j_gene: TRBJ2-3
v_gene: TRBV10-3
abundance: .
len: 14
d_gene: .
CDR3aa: CASQDPGLFDTQYF
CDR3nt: TGTGCCTCCCAGGACCCCGGGCTTTTCGATACGCAGTATTTT

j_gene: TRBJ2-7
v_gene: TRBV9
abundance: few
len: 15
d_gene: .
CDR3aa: CASSKNPGGNYEQYF
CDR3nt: TGTGCCAGCAGCAAAAACCCCGGAGGTAACTACGAGCAGTACTTC

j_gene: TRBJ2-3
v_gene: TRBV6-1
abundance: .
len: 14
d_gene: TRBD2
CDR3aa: CASRGRESADTQYF
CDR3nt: TGTGCCAGCAGGGGGCGGGAGAGCGCAGATACGCAGTATTTT

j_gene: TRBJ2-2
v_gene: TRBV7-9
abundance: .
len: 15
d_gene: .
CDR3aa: CASSLRRPNTGELFF
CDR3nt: TGTGCCAGCAGCTTAAGGAGACCGAACACCGGGGAGCTGTTTTTT

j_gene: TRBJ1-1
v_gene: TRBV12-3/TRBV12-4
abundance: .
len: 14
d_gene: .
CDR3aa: CASSFKGSGTEAFF
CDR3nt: TGTGCCAGCAGTTTTAAGGGGTCGGGCACTGAAGCTTTCTTT

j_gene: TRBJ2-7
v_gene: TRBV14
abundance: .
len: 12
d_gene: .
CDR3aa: CASSQRTHEQYF
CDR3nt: TGTGCCAGCAGCCAACGTACCCACGAGCAGTACTTC

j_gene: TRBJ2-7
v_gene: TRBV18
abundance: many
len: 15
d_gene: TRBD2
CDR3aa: CASSPGGTRSYEQYF
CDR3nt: TGTGCCAGCTCACCGGGAGGGACTCGCTCCTACGAGCAGTACTTC

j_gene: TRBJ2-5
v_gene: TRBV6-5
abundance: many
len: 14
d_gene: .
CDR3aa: CASSTQGGTQTQYF
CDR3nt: TGTGCCAGCAGCACCCAAGGGGGAACGCAGACCCAGTACTTC

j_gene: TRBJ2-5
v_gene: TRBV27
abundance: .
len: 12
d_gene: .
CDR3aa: CVSRGVQETQYF
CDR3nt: TGTGTCAGCAGGGGGGTACAAGAGACCCAGTATTTC

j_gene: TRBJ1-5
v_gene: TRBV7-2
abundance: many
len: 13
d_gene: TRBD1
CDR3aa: CASSGQLNQPQHF
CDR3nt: TGTGCCAGCTCGGGACAGCTCAATCAGCCCCAGCATTTT

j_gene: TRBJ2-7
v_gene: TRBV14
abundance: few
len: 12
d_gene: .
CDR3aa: CASSQVSYEQYF
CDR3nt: TGTGCCAGCAGCCAAGTATCCTACGAGCAGTACTTC

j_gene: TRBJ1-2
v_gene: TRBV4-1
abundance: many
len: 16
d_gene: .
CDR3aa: CASSQGFEGQNYGYTF
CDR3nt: TGCGCCAGCAGCCAAGGGTTCGAGGGGCAGAACTATGGCTACACCTTC

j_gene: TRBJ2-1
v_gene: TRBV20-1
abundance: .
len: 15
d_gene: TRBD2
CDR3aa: CSARDMRTSADEQFF
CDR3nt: TGCAGTGCTAGAGATATGCGGACTAGCGCTGATGAGCAGTTCTTC

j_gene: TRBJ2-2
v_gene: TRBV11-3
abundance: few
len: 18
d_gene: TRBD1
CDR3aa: CASSLDSDRARGTGELFF
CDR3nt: TGTGCCAGCAGCTTAGATTCGGACAGGGCCAGGGGGACCGGGGAGCTGTTTTTT

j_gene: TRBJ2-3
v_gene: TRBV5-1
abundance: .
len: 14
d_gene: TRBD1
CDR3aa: CASSKDRETDTQYF
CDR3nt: TGCGCCAGCAGCAAGGACAGGGAAACAGATACGCAGTATTTT

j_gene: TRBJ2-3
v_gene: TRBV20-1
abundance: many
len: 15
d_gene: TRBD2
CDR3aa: CSARPTSGKTDTQYF
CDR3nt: TGCAGTGCTAGACCCACTAGCGGGAAAACAGATACGCAGTATTTT

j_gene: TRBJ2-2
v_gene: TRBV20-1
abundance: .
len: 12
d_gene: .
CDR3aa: CSATSETGRLFF
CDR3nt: TGCAGTGCTACGTCGGAGACAGGCAGGCTGTTTTTT

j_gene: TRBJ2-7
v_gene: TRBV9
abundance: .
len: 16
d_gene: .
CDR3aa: CASSPRTGTGSYEQYF
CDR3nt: TGTGCCAGCAGCCCCCGGACGGGTACGGGATCCTACGAGCAGTACTTC

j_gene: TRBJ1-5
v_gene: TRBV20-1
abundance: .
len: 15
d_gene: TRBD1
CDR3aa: CSAMQMGQYNQPQHF
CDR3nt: TGCAGTGCCATGCAAATGGGACAGTACAATCAGCCCCAGCATTTT

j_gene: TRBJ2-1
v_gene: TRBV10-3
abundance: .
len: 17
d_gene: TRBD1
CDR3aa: CAIRGDRGQGGYNEQFF
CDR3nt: TGTGCCATCAGGGGGGACAGGGGGCAAGGGGGCTACAATGAGCAGTTCTTC

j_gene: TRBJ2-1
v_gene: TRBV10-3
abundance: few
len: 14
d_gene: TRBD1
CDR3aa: CAISGQGAINEQFF
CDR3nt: TGTGCCATCAGTGGACAGGGGGCGATCAATGAGCAGTTCTTC